This T cell receptor beta chain was identified during a study of blood T cell repertoires in COVID-19. Across the study: PBMCs, B-cell-depleted T cells, or T cells provided the cDNA or gDNA that made up the material.

Profiled with immunoSEQ multiplex PCR; TCRdb holds only in-frame clones, not every one. This sample has about 210,000 clones; over 80% occur once, and the top ten carry about a tenth. Germline CDR1 SQVTM, CDR2 ANQGSEA. The ends were cut back, 7 bases at V and 4 bases at J, with 17 bases in the middle. The CDR3 spans 14 residues. Participant ages covered about 18 to 95 years across around 25 US areas. The sample was PBMCs or T cells enriched from blood (not recorded which). The chain links TRBV29-1 to TRBJ2-1; D is perhaps TRBD1 (5 bases). The clonotype originates from a man younger than 30 with acute COVID-19. CDR3 in amino acids: CSGQPFTLYNEQFF. CDR3 bases: TGCAGCGGACAGCCTTTTACCTTATACAATGAGCAGTTCTTC.